This T cell receptor (beta chain) was captured by sequencing in a study of control samples from healthy donors and cancer patients (dated by TCRdb to the early 2020s). Preparation of the library involved the immunoSEQ multiplex PCR assay. Drawn from immuneACCESS, this table holds only the in-frame rearrangements with V and J called that TCRdb kept. Clones are partly lost; checked studies trace under half to an unresolved V gene and leave the rest unexplained. This sample lists 200,000 or so clones; around 94% were detected once. The ten largest make up more than 1.3% of the sample. On this clone: Its cognate antigen has yet to be identified. No much larger clonotype is one base removed from it; base qualities were not supplied.

The trim is 4 bases for V and 0 bases for J, with a gap of 16 bases between the germline ends. The CDR3 measures 17 amino acids from cysteine to phenylalanine. Of the read, only the CDR3 DNA is kept; its 51 bases are in frame from base 1. From a lookup of the germline V gene (reference sequence), CDR1 and CDR2 are MNHEY and SMNVEV. Sequences were obtained from blood. This TCR came from a man aged 45 to 65 in good health. The chain joins TRBV27 to TRBJ1-5, with TRBD1 tentatively as D gene (5 bases match). The base sequence is TGTGCCAGCAGTTCGTCTTCAGGGATGATTAGCAATCAGCCCCAGCATTTT. Translated, it reads CASSSSSGMISNQPQHF.